A selection of T cell receptor beta chains follows, all from one sample in a study of cytomegalovirus exposure and HLA in healthy donors. This table comes from immunoSEQ multiplex PCR, and its TCRdb copy is limited to in-frame clones, with some not included. Of about 90,000 clones listed, around 79% were seen once; the top ten hold 4.6%. Material: PBMCs. The receptors stem from a woman aged 40 to 50 in good health and CMV-seropositive. CDR3s include the opening cysteine and the closing phenylalanine or tryptophan. The order of the fields is J gene, clone size, D gene, V gene, CDR3 protein, CDR3 DNA. D genes are given only for firm matches. Clone size is stated in some rows and not others, as once, few, many or a class when expanded.

TRBJ2-6	-	-	TRBV7-2	CASSQPPGHPSGANVLTF	TGTGCCAGCAGCCAGCCCCCGGGACACCCCTCTGGGGCCAACGTCCTGACTTTC
TRBJ2-3	-	TRBD1	TRBV6-5	CASSLRDRGPDTQYF	TGTGCCAGCAGTCTCCGGGACAGGGGTCCAGATACGCAGTATTTT
TRBJ2-7	-	-	TRBV5-6	CASSLGPGSSYEQYF	TGTGCCAGCAGCTTGGGACCGGGGAGCTCCTACGAGCAGTACTTC
TRBJ2-3	-	TRBD2	TRBV5-6	CASSLVGTSGSLEDTQYF	TGTGCCAGCAGCTTGGTAGGGACTAGCGGGAGTTTGGAAGATACGCAGTATTTT
TRBJ2-2	many	-	TRBV5-1	CASRLSQGQFGELFF	TGCGCCAGCAGACTATCACAGGGTCAATTCGGGGAGCTGTTTTTT
TRBJ1-2	few	-	TRBV4-3	CASSQVAGAGGYTF	TGCGCCAGCAGCCAAGTAGCAGGGGCAGGTGGCTACACCTTC
TRBJ2-7	-	-	TRBV4-3	CASSQDRAGVDSYEQYF	TGCGCCAGCAGCCAAGATCGGGCAGGGGTGGATTCCTACGAGCAGTACTTC
TRBJ1-2	-	-	TRBV11-2	CASTQDRNYGYTF	TGTGCCAGCACCCAGGACAGAAACTATGGCTACACCTTC
TRBJ2-7	-	-	TRBV27	CASSPTLEYEQYF	TGTGCCAGCAGTCCTACCCTAGAATACGAGCAGTACTTC
TRBJ2-1	-	TRBD2	TRBV13	CASSLGTRGNEQFF	TGTGCCAGCAGCCTCGGGACTAGAGGAAATGAGCAGTTCTTC
TRBJ2-2	-	TRBD2	TRBV11-2	CASSPGGAGGELFF	TGTGCCAGCAGCCCCGGGGGGGCGGGCGGGGAGCTGTTTTTT
TRBJ2-7	-	TRBD1	TRBV7-2	CASSLDRGAGEQYF	TGTGCCAGCAGCTTAGACAGGGGCGCGGGCGAGCAGTACTTC
TRBJ2-7	-	-	TRBV30	CAWIKADEQYF	TGTGCCTGGATAAAAGCGGACGAGCAGTACTTC
TRBJ2-4	-	-	TRBV5-4	CASSLVGRGKNIQYF	TGTGCCAGCAGCTTGGTCGGCAGGGGCAAAAACATTCAGTACTTC
TRBJ1-2	-	TRBD1	TRBV4-2	CASSQDLSGTGFTYGYTF	TGTGCCAGCAGCCAAGATCTTTCTGGGACAGGGTTTACCTATGGCTACACCTTC
TRBJ2-3	-	-	TRBV7-2	CASSLVSQGPTLGTDTQYF	TGTGCCAGCAGCTTAGTATCCCAGGGCCCAACCTTAGGCACAGATACGCAGTATTTT
TRBJ1-1	few	-	TRBV4-3	CASSPSLLNTEAFF	TGCGCCAGCAGCCCTTCTCTCTTGAACACTGAAGCTTTCTTT
TRBJ2-3	-	-	TRBV5-4	CASSSEGLADTQYF	TGTGCCAGCAGTTCGGAGGGCCTCGCAGATACGCAGTATTTT
TRBJ2-2	-	TRBD2	TRBV6-5	CASSFRTSGSPGELFF	TGTGCCAGCAGTTTCCGGACTAGCGGGAGCCCCGGGGAGCTGTTTTTT
TRBJ2-5	-	TRBD2	TRBV14	CASSPASGGRETQYF	TGTGCCAGCAGCCCTGCTAGCGGGGGCCGAGAGACCCAGTACTTC
TRBJ1-1	few	-	TRBV7-2	CASSLVSRVYTEAFF	TGTGCCAGCAGCTTAGTCAGCAGGGTGTACACTGAAGCTTTCTTT
TRBJ2-2	-	TRBD1	TRBV11-2	CASSLETGGRTGELFF	TGTGCCAGCAGCTTAGAGACAGGGGGTCGGACCGGGGAGCTGTTTTTT
TRBJ1-5	few	TRBD1	TRBV5-8	CASSYDRDQPQHF	TGTGCCAGCAGCTACGACAGGGATCAGCCCCAGCATTTT
TRBJ2-1	-	-	TRBV9	CASSVGGSSSYNEQFF	TGTGCCAGCAGCGTAGGAGGGTCTAGCTCCTACAATGAGCAGTTCTTC
TRBJ2-3	-	-	TRBV19	CASSTVSTDTQYF	TGTGCCAGTAGTACGGTCAGCACAGATACGCAGTATTTT
TRBJ2-4	-	TRBD2	TRBV28	CASSLYAGGRAGLELAKNIQYF	TGTGCCAGCAGTTTATATGCGGGGGGGAGGGCGGGCCTAGAATTAGCCAAAAACATTCAGTACTTC
TRBJ2-1	few	TRBD2	TRBV5-1	CASSLGTTYNEQFF	TGCGCCAGCAGCTTAGGGACTACCTACAATGAGCAGTTCTTC
TRBJ2-7	-	TRBD2	TRBV14	CASSSSGRGEQYF	TGTGCCAGCAGTTCCTCCGGGAGGGGGGAGCAGTACTTC
TRBJ2-1	-	-	TRBV2	CASSEGTISYNEQFF	TGTGCCAGCAGTGAAGGGACTATCTCCTACAATGAGCAGTTCTTC
TRBJ1-1	-	-	TRBV6-6	CASSWTRDKPITF	TGTGCCAGCAGTTGGACTCGGGACAAACCGATAACGTTT
TRBJ2-7	-	-	TRBV2	CASSTGPREQYF	TGTGCCAGCAGTACAGGGCCCCGGGAGCAGTACTTC
TRBJ1-3	-	-	TRBV7-2	CASSSSTGNTIYF	TGTGCCAGCAGCTCCAGTACTGGAAACACCATATATTTT
TRBJ2-1	-	TRBD1	TRBV27	CASSLLGTGKNNEQFF	TGTGCCAGCAGTCTTCTGGGGACAGGGAAAAACAATGAGCAGTTCTTC
TRBJ2-1	-	TRBD2	TRBV6-5	CASIGTSGSNEQFF	TGTGCCAGCATTGGGACTAGCGGGAGCAATGAGCAGTTCTTC
TRBJ2-1	-	TRBD2	TRBV9	CASSSPRRGLAGNEQFF	TGTGCCAGCAGCTCCCCGAGGAGGGGACTAGCGGGCAATGAGCAGTTCTTC
TRBJ2-6	once	-	TRBV5-4	CASSSEVGANVLTF	TGTGCCAGCAGCTCGGAGGTAGGGGCCAACGTCCTGACTTTC
TRBJ2-1	-	TRBD1	TRBV7-2	CASSRTGDRSYNEQFF	TGTGCCAGCAGCCGCACAGGGGATCGTTCCTACAATGAGCAGTTCTTC